This T cell receptor beta chain was found in a study of blood T cell repertoires in COVID-19. The overall study: The study drew acute and convalescent COVID-19 samples from the United States, Italy and Spain. T cells, B-cell-depleted T cells, or PBMCs provided the cDNA or gDNA that served as material.

From germline, CDR1 is GTSNPN and CDR2 SVGIG (reference sequence). The CDR3 has 14 amino acids. The germline V and J ends were trimmed by 0 bases and 8 bases, with 11 bases remaining between them. The method was immunoSEQ multiplex PCR; TCRdb's version includes in-frame clones alone and lacks a portion of them. The table shows under 300,000 clones, with about 83% occurring only once. Sequencing was done on a sample of peripheral blood. V is TRBV30 and J is TRBJ1-6; no reliable D call. The TCR comes from a man under 40 who had recovered from COVID-19. The CDR3 sequence: CAWSVRGWDSPLHF. CDR3 DNA sequence: TGTGCCTGGAGTGTTCGGGGATGGGATTCACCCCTCCACTTT.